The T cell receptor (beta chain) described here comes from a study of response to subunit inactivated influenza vaccine. The CDR3 has 13 residues. CDR1 and CDR2 (germline): SNHLY, FYNNEI. V gave up 7 bases and J gave up 9 bases; unmatched junction bases: 2. TCRdb re-called the RT-PCR reads with MiXCR, one entry per CDR3 protein. The sample lists 500,000 to 550,000 distinct CDR3 sequences, around a quarter occurring once. These data were also filed under a second study, of T cells expressing NK-cell markers. That work contributes: The TCR beta cDNA came from 5'RACE template switching with UMIs. Researchers got TCR beta repertoires out of sorted CD3+CD56+NKG2C+, CD3+CD56+NKG2C- and CD3+CD56-NKG2C+ T cells. The authors sequenced eight donors, of whom seven were HCMV-seropositive and one was seronegative. The share of CD8+ T cells held by dominant NKG2C+ clonotypes was roughly 1.0-8% in about 6 donors. Several of the donors also had these clonotypes leading their CD3+CD56-NKG2C+ fraction.

The sequence came from a man aged 50 to 60 who received an inactivated influenza vaccine. This material consisted of CD4+ T cells sorted from PBMCs, taken 11 to 12 days after vaccination. This rearrangement joins TRBV2 to TRBJ1-6; 11 positions agree with TRBD1. The CDR3 sequence is CASTGTGGSPLHF. CDR3 DNA sequence: TGTGCCAGCACGGGGACAGGGGGTTCACCCCTCCACTTT.